These T cell receptor beta chains were read from a single sample in a study of technical replicates of blood from a few donors. Assay: immunoSEQ multiplex PCR; the TCRdb copy retains only in-frame clones and omits some. The sample lists 60,000 to 90,000 clones, just under 95% occurring once. The specimen sequenced was T cells isolated from PBMCs. These receptors came from a human donor in good health. Each CDR3 is given without its conserved first and last residue. Each record gives: J gene, clone size, V gene, CDR3 protein. Size is stated for part of the rows, as once, few or many counts, or as a class when the clone is expanded.

J: TRBJ2-1
size: NA
V: TRBV12-5
CDR3: ASGRGLAGYNEQF

J: TRBJ2-2
size: NA
V: TRBV27
CDR3: ASSLTAGELF

J: TRBJ2-7
size: once
V: TRBV27
CDR3: ASSPGGSAYEQY

J: TRBJ1-3
size: NA
V: TRBV7-2
CDR3: ASSLTRTSRNTIY

J: TRBJ1-2
size: NA
V: TRBV9
CDR3: ASSPRGDRGGYT

J: TRBJ2-2
size: NA
V: TRBV4-1
CDR3: ASSQLSIANTGELF

J: TRBJ1-1
size: NA
V: TRBV7-8
CDR3: ASSFRDREVTEAF

J: TRBJ1-5
size: NA
V: TRBV30
CDR3: AWSVKRDSNQPQH

J: TRBJ2-1
size: NA
V: TRBV6-5
CDR3: ASSFSREGLNEQF

J: TRBJ1-1
size: NA
V: TRBV28
CDR3: ASSLPLPLNTEAF

J: TRBJ2-7
size: once
V: TRBV10-2
CDR3: ASSEGTREFYEQY

J: TRBJ1-2
size: NA
V: TRBV14
CDR3: ASSQGTTGYT

J: TRBJ2-5
size: NA
V: TRBV13
CDR3: ASSHLMDYQETQY

J: TRBJ2-1
size: NA
V: TRBV6-1
CDR3: ASSETKSGSIDEQF

J: TRBJ2-2
size: NA
V: TRBV2
CDR3: ASSELAGKNTGELF

J: TRBJ2-7
size: NA
V: TRBV19
CDR3: ASSGAYEQY

J: TRBJ2-2
size: NA
V: TRBV29-1
CDR3: SAGTANTGELF

J: TRBJ2-7
size: NA
V: TRBV19
CDR3: ATSAGRLYEQY

J: TRBJ1-1
size: NA
V: TRBV18
CDR3: ASSDWGGVNTEAF

J: TRBJ1-5
size: NA
V: TRBV6-5
CDR3: ASRPLKGTGEH

J: TRBJ1-5
size: NA
V: TRBV23-1
CDR3: ASSRFRGKNRWPQH

J: TRBJ2-5
size: NA
V: TRBV30
CDR3: AWSVQGTETQY

J: TRBJ1-2
size: once
V: TRBV6-5
CDR3: ASSDRGPYGYT

J: TRBJ2-5
size: once
V: TRBV7-6
CDR3: ASSSTGARETQY

J: TRBJ2-7
size: NA
V: TRBV6-5
CDR3: ASSVRGTGEQY

J: TRBJ2-1
size: NA
V: TRBV6-6
CDR3: ASSYRRREEQF

J: TRBJ1-5
size: NA
V: TRBV11-3
CDR3: ASSGAGDQPQH

J: TRBJ1-4
size: once
V: TRBV5-4
CDR3: ASSLSYQAEKLF

J: TRBJ1-1
size: NA
V: TRBV6-5
CDR3: ASRTGEDTEAF

J: TRBJ2-2
size: NA
V: TRBV11-2
CDR3: ASSLFGREGTGELF

J: TRBJ2-7
size: NA
V: TRBV15
CDR3: ATSSLDRENPYEQY

J: TRBJ2-7
size: NA
V: TRBV11-2
CDR3: ASSSPTSGGTYEQY

J: TRBJ1-2
size: NA
V: TRBV6-1
CDR3: ASTWQDYGYT

J: TRBJ1-2
size: NA
V: TRBV23-1
CDR3: ASSQSPSLWFTEYNYGYT

J: TRBJ1-1
size: NA
V: TRBV15
CDR3: ATSRDFGGVNTEAF

J: TRBJ1-2
size: NA
V: TRBV7-6
CDR3: ASSLDGGGYRYT

J: TRBJ2-7
size: NA
V: TRBV28
CDR3: ASPTNVPQSYEQY

J: TRBJ2-2
size: NA
V: TRBV9
CDR3: ASTILAGGDTGELF

J: TRBJ1-2
size: NA
V: TRBV30
CDR3: AWSVLEYYGYT

J: TRBJ1-2
size: NA
V: TRBV6-5
CDR3: ASRARDTYGYT

J: TRBJ2-5
size: NA
V: TRBV2
CDR3: ASIEAETQY

J: TRBJ1-1
size: NA
V: TRBV19
CDR3: ASSQGNTEAF

J: TRBJ2-7
size: NA
V: TRBV11-3
CDR3: ASSFSQGRLYEQY

J: TRBJ2-7
size: NA
V: TRBV7-9
CDR3: ASSLSGTIEQY